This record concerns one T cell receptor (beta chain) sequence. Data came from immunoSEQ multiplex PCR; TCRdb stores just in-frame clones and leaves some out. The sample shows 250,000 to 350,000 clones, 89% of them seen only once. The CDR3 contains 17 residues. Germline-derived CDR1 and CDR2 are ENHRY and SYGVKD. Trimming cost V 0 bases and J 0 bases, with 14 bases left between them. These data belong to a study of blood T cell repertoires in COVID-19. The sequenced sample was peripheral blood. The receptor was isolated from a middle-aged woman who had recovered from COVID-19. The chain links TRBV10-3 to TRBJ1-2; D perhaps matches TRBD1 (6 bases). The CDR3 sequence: CAISESNGGGPNYGYTF. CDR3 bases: TGTGCCATCAGTGAGTCGAACGGGGGGGGCCCTAACTATGGCTACACCTTC.